This TCR beta chain was identified in a study of blood T cell repertoires in COVID-19. About the research overall: The United States, Italy and Spain provided the acute and convalescent COVID-19 samples. In each case, the material was cDNA or gDNA derived from T cells, B-cell-depleted T cells, or PBMCs.

In the original workflow: Using reference gene primer amplification, nucleated cell counts were estimated. Sequenced by immunoSEQ multiplex PCR; TCRdb stores in-frame clones only, minus some. Clonal size and the V and J genes are those of that table, whereas D and trimming came from the DNA. Of roughly 100,000 clones listed, approximately 76% were seen once; the top ten hold roughly 7.3%. Sequenced input: peripheral blood. The receptor was isolated from a man in his sixties or seventies with acute or convalescent COVID-19.

This chain's CDR3 is CASSSGIGLEAFF. As DNA, the CDR3 is TGTGCCAGCAGCTCCGGTATTGGGCTTGAAGCTTTCTTT. The chain employs TRBV7-2 and TRBJ1-1, with unresolved D. V was cut by 4 bases and J by 7 bases, with 13 bases left in between. This CDR3 region has 13 residues. From germline, CDR1 is SGHTA and CDR2 FQGNSA.